The rows below give T cell receptor beta chains drawn from one sample of a study of shared clonotypes between healthy human individuals. Method: immunoSEQ multiplex PCR; TCRdb's copy keeps in-frame clones and lacks some. The repertoire has roughly 2 million clones, 85% to 95% of them found once; the top ten carry 0.1% to 0.15%. Source material: naive CD4+ T cells sorted from blood. These receptors all stem from a man younger than 35 in good health. Both conserved end residues are part of each CDR3. D genes are given only for firm matches. Not all rows give a size; the values are once, few, many and, for expanded clones, a class.

d_gene | abundance | j_gene | v_gene | CDR3nt | CDR3aa
. | . | TRBJ1-6 | TRBV6-1 | TGTGCCAGCAGGGTCGGACGGATTTCACCCCTCCACTTT | CASRVGRISPLHF
TRBD2 | . | TRBJ2-3 | TRBV5-8 | TGTGCCAGCAGCTCCGAAGGGCGGGGGGCAACAGATACGCAGTATTTT | CASSSEGRGATDTQYF
. | . | TRBJ2-7 | TRBV30 | TGTGCCTGGGACGGTAACTACGAGCAGTACTTC | CAWDGNYEQYF
. | . | TRBJ2-3 | TRBV30 | TGTGCCTGGAGAAAGTACACAGATACGCAGTATTTT | CAWRKYTDTQYF
. | . | TRBJ1-1 | TRBV11-2 | TGTGCCAGCAGCTTAGTACGTGGCGCCGGTGAAGCTTTCTTT | CASSLVRGAGEAFF
TRBD1 | . | TRBJ1-5 | TRBV19 | TGTGCCAGTATCCCGACAGGGTCCTTGAGCAATCAGCCCCAGCATTTT | CASIPTGSLSNQPQHF
TRBD1 | . | TRBJ1-5 | TRBV5-1 | TGCGCCAGCAGCCCCGGGACAGGAGGCAATCAGCCCCAGCATTTT | CASSPGTGGNQPQHF
TRBD1 | . | TRBJ1-1 | TRBV7-9 | TGTGCCAGCAGCCAGAGGACAGGGGGAGCGACTGAAGCTTTCTTT | CASSQRTGGATEAFF
. | once | TRBJ2-1 | TRBV28 | TGTGCCAGCAGTTTTCAGAGCTACAATGAGCAGTTCTTC | CASSFQSYNEQFF
. | . | TRBJ2-5 | TRBV4-3 | TGCGCCAGCAGCCAAGTGGTTCATGAGACCCAGTACTTC | CASSQVVHETQYF
TRBD1 | . | TRBJ2-7 | TRBV9 | TGTGCCAGCAGCCCCCCGACAGGGACCTCCTACGAGCAGTACTTC | CASSPPTGTSYEQYF
TRBD1 | . | TRBJ2-3 | TRBV6-1 | TGTGCCAGCAGTGAGGACAGGGGGACGCAGTATTTT | CASSEDRGTQYF
TRBD1 | . | TRBJ1-5 | TRBV27 | TGTGCCAGCAGGGGACAGGGGAATCAGCCCCAGCATTTT | CASRGQGNQPQHF
TRBD1 | . | TRBJ2-5 | TRBV27 | TGTGCCAGCAGTACACAGGGGCGAGAGACCCAGTACTTC | CASSTQGRETQYF
. | . | TRBJ1-6 | TRBV7-2 | TGTGCCAGCAAACACGCTACTGACAATTCACCCCTCCACTTT | CASKHATDNSPLHF
. | . | TRBJ2-3 | TRBV7-2 | TGTGCCAGCAGCTTAGACATTAGCGTGGTAGATACGCAGTATTTT | CASSLDISVVDTQYF
. | . | TRBJ1-1 | TRBV5-1 | TGCGCCAGCAGCCTTGGGGGGAGAATGAACACTGAAGCTTTCTTT | CASSLGGRMNTEAFF
. | . | TRBJ2-1 | TRBV18 | TGTGCCAGCCTTCAGACCGGGACTGTCGCCGTTGAGCAGTTCTTC | CASLQTGTVAVEQFF
. | . | TRBJ2-7 | TRBV4-1 | TGCGCCAGCAGCCAAGAGACATTTAGCTCCTACGAGCAGTACTTC | CASSQETFSSYEQYF
. | . | TRBJ1-1 | TRBV5-1 | TGCGCCAGCAGCTATTCGAACACTGAAGCTTTCTTT | CASSYSNTEAFF
TRBD2 | . | TRBJ2-7 | TRBV5-6 | TGTGCCAGCAGCCCATGGGGACTAGCGTATTCCTACGAGCAGTACTTC | CASSPWGLAYSYEQYF
. | . | TRBJ2-2 | TRBV7-9 | TGTGCCAGCACCCTGCAAAGCACCGGGGAGCTGTTTTTT | CASTLQSTGELFF
TRBD1 | . | TRBJ2-7 | TRBV28 | TGTGCCAGCAGCCTTTATCGGGACAGGCCGTACTTC | CASSLYRDRPYF
. | . | TRBJ1-2 | TRBV5-4 | TGTGCCAGCAGCTGGGACTATGGCTACACCTTC | CASSWDYGYTF
. | . | TRBJ1-2 | TRBV18 | TGTGCCAGCTCACCACCTGGTGTACAGATCTATGGCTACACCTTC | CASSPPGVQIYGYTF
. | . | TRBJ2-3 | TRBV6-1 | TGTGCCAGCAGTGAAAATCACTCTACGCAGTATTTT | CASSENHSTQYF
TRBD1 | once | TRBJ2-7 | TRBV15 | TGTGCCACCAGCAGAGATCGGGACAGGGCCTACGAGCAGTACTTC | CATSRDRDRAYEQYF
TRBD2 | . | TRBJ2-5 | TRBV9 | TGTGCCAGCAGCGTGGGTAGCGGGGAACCCTCGGAGACCCAGTACTTC | CASSVGSGEPSETQYF
TRBD2 | . | TRBJ2-3 | TRBV14 | TGTGCCAGCAGCCAGACTAGCGGGCCGACGAATACGCAGTATTTT | CASSQTSGPTNTQYF
. | . | TRBJ2-1 | TRBV9 | TGTGCCAGCAGCGTAGGGACGGGGGAGCAGTTCTTC | CASSVGTGEQFF
TRBD2 | . | TRBJ2-6 | TRBV5-1 | TGCGCCAGCAGCTTGGGGGGACTAGCGGGCACCCCCTTGGCCAACGTCCTGACTTTC | CASSLGGLAGTPLANVLTF
TRBD1 | . | TRBJ2-7 | TRBV6-1 | TGTGCCAGCAGGTCTTCGACAGGGGGGAGCTACGAGCAGTACTTC | CASRSSTGGSYEQYF
. | . | TRBJ1-1 | TRBV7-9 | TGTGCCAGCAGCTTGGGGCCCAGAGCTTTCTTT | CASSLGPRAFF
TRBD1 | once | TRBJ1-2 | TRBV4-2 | TGTGCCAGCAGCCGTAGTGGGGACAGCGCTAACTATGGCTACACCTTC | CASSRSGDSANYGYTF
TRBD1 | . | TRBJ1-1 | TRBV18 | TGTGCCAGCTCACCTGGGACAGGAGCTAACACTGAAGCTTTCTTT | CASSPGTGANTEAFF
. | . | TRBJ1-5 | TRBV7-8 | TGTGCCAGCAGCTTAGCGGACAGCAATCAGCCCCAGCATTTT | CASSLADSNQPQHF
. | once | TRBJ2-7 | TRBV6-1 | TGTGCCAGCAGTGAAGCACAGGCCTACTACTACGAGCAGTACTTC | CASSEAQAYYYEQYF
. | . | TRBJ1-1 | TRBV28 | TGTGCCAGCAGTTCTCCCCTCCTAGTAGCTTTCTTT | CASSSPLLVAFF
. | . | TRBJ2-5 | TRBV19 | TGTGCCAGCGCCAACCTACAAGAGACCCAGTACTTC | CASANLQETQYF